The rows below give T cell receptor beta chains drawn from one sample of a study of identical twins. One entry per CDR3 protein, called by TCRdb with MiXCR from the 5' RACE reads. The data contain about 890,000 distinct CDR3 sequences, approximately 13% of them singletons. These records were also assigned to another study, of yellow fever vaccine responses in identical twins.

Sequencing was carried out using PBMCs. These receptors all stem from a woman aged 18-29 years in good health. The CDR3 runs from the conserved cysteine through the conserved F or W. The order of the fields is clone size, J gene, D gene, V gene, CDR3 protein, CDR3 DNA. A D gene is named only where the DNA matches it firmly. Some rows have no size entry. The others give once, few or many, or a class for an expanded clone.

>few|TRBJ2-7|TRBD2|TRBV6-1
CASSEVAGGGVYEQYF
TGTGCCAGCAGTGAAGTCGCGGGAGGGGGTGTTTACGAGCAGTACTTC
>few|TRBJ2-1|TRBD2|TRBV5-6
CASSPGGTSGSYEQFF
TGTGCCAGCAGCCCAGGCGGGACTAGCGGGAGTTATGAGCAGTTCTTC
>-|TRBJ2-7|TRBD1|TRBV19
CASRATGTGTYEQYF
TGTGCCAGTAGAGCTACCGGGACAGGGACCTACGAGCAGTACTTC
>-|TRBJ2-7|TRBD2|TRBV7-7
CASSPDGTSNEQYF
TGTGCCAGCAGCCCGGACGGGACTAGCAACGAGCAGTACTTC
>-|TRBJ2-1|-|TRBV7-8
CASSLDRGPKFF
TGTGCCAGCAGCTTAGACCGCGGACCCAAGTTCTTC
>-|TRBJ2-1|-|TRBV6-5
CASSYTVEEQFF
TGTGCCAGCAGTTACACCGTAGAGGAGCAGTTCTTC
>few|TRBJ2-3|-|TRBV7-9
CAMATGPPVADTQYF
TGTGCCATGGCCACAGGGCCGCCCGTCGCAGATACGCAGTATTTT
>few|TRBJ2-5|-|TRBV6-1
CASSLPGGVVETQYF
TGTGCCAGCAGTCTCCCGGGGGGCGTTGTCGAGACCCAGTACTTC
>few|TRBJ2-5|TRBD2|TRBV25-1
CASSELRLAGGWYQETQYF
TGTGCCAGCAGTGAACTCCGACTAGCGGGGGGTTGGTACCAAGAGACCCAGTACTTC
>-|TRBJ2-1|-|TRBV3-1
CASSHRKKNTNEQFF
TGTGCCAGCAGCCACCGGAAGAAGAACACTAATGAGCAGTTCTTC
>many|TRBJ1-2|-|TRBV4-1
CASSQDRGWGYTF
TGCGCCAGCAGCCAAGACAGGGGTTGGGGCTACACCTTC